These 20 T cell receptor beta chains came from one sample sequenced in a study of blood T cell repertoires in COVID-19. Only in-frame clones appear in the TCRdb table, and some are missing; sequencing was by immunoSEQ multiplex PCR. The sample comprises 170,000 or so clones, around 73% of which are singletons, and around 15% rests with the top ten. The sample taken for sequencing was PBMCs or T cells enriched from blood (not recorded which). These receptors originate from a woman in her forties or fifties who had recovered from COVID-19.

V usage is TRBV5-1 and J usage is TRBJ1-2; possibly TRBD1 for D (5 bases). Germline loops: CDR1 SGHRS, CDR2 YFSETQ. V was trimmed by 4 bases and J by 4 bases, leaving 11 bases between them. This CDR3 is 13 amino acids long. The CDR3 region is CASSTHRSYGYTF. The CDR3 DNA is TGCGCCAGCAGCACCCACAGGTCCTATGGCTACACCTTC.

This clone was counted once. The chain uses TRBV15 and TRBJ1-4; D ambiguous. CDR1 LNHNV and CDR2 YYDKDF come from the germline V gene (reference sequence). The CDR3 consists of 15 residues. Trimming left V 0 bases short and J 8 bases short, with 13 bases between. CDR3: CATSRDPLAGEKLFF. The DNA for the CDR3 is TGTGCCACCAGCAGAGACCCGCTGGCGGGCGAAAAACTGTTTTTT.

The V and J genes are TRBV6-1 and TRBJ2-3, with D perhaps TRBD2 (7 bases). Germline V gene lookup returns CDR1 MNHNS and CDR2 SASEGT. The CDR3 sequence is 16 residues long. Trimming took off 2 bases at V and 0 bases at J, with 12 bases between the two ends. The DNA for the CDR3 is TGTGCCAGCAGTGAAAGGGGGGGGCATAGCACAGATACGCAGTATTTT. It is translated as CASSERGGHSTDTQYF.

This sequence joins TRBV30 and TRBJ2-7; no firm D call. The CDR3 extends over 12 amino acids. V gave up 1 base and J gave up 3 bases, with 7 bases separating them. Germline lookup yields CDR1 GTSNPN and CDR2 SVGIG (reference sequence). The CDR3 DNA reads TGTGCCTGGAGTGACAGCCTCTACGAGCAGTACTTC. Its translation: CAWSDSLYEQYF.

The V gene is TRBV5-6, the J gene TRBJ2-1, with TRBD2 matching over 9 bases. There are 16 residues in the CDR3. V dropped 4 bases and J dropped 0; count of bases not matched to a gene: 5. Per germline, CDR1 SGHDT and CDR2 YYEEEE. The CDR3 DNA is TGTGCCAGCAGCCAACTAGCGGGTTCCTCCTACAATGAGCAGTTCTTC. As protein: CASSQLAGSSYNEQFF.

This chain links TRBV9 with TRBJ1-2, with TRBD1 identical over 8 bases. Germline assignment: CDR1 SGDLS and CDR2 YYNGEE. V lost 0 bases and J lost 6; bases outside the gene matches: 4. This CDR3 is built from 14 residues. The chain's CDR3 is CASSVETGANGYTF. CDR3 DNA sequence: TGTGCCAGCAGCGTAGAGACAGGGGCAAATGGCTACACCTTC.

A single count supports this clone. The gene calls are TRBV29-1 and TRBJ1-1; no clear D gene. V was clipped by 6 bases and J by 7 bases, with 21 bases between them. CDR3 length equals 14 residues. Germline loops: CDR1 SQVTM, CDR2 ANQGSEA. CDR3 bases: TGCAGCGTATTACTGTCTAGATGGGGAGGTGAAGCTTTCTTT. Its protein is CSVLLSRWGGEAFF.

The chain couples TRBV5-4 to TRBJ2-2; TRBD2 matches at 10 bases. Per the germline V gene, CDR1 is SGHNT and CDR2 is YYREEE (reference sequence). The CDR3 consists of 18 residues. The V gene end was trimmed by 0 bases and the J gene end by 7 bases; junction bases not matched to a gene: 12. CDR3 sequence (DNA): TGTGCCAGCAGCTTGGATTCTAGCGGGAGCGGTCTGAGCGGGGAGCTGTTTTTT. Protein: CASSLDSSGSGLSGELFF.

The V and J genes are TRBV3-1 (or the pseudogene TRBV3-2) and TRBJ2-7; perhaps TRBD2 as D (5 bases). Looked up from germline, CDR1 is LGHDT and CDR2 is YNNKEL (reference sequence). The CDR3 contains 14 residues. V was clipped by 7 bases and J by 6 bases, with 19 bases between them. CDR3 bases: TGTGCCAGCACCCGAACACTAGTTAGAAGCGAGCAGTACTTC. Its translation: CASTRTLVRSEQYF.

The chain is built from TRBV29-1 and TRBJ1-2; D may be TRBD1 (5 bases). This CDR3 is built from 13 residues. V was shortened by 6 bases and J by 4 bases, with 15 bases between the two germline ends. Germline V gives CDR1 SQVTM, CDR2 ANQGSEA. The CDR3 protein is CSVEDTWSYGYTF. The CDR3 nucleotides are TGCAGCGTCGAGGACACCTGGAGCTATGGCTACACCTTC. The entire variable domain, with the rest obtained from reference TRBV29-1 and TRBJ1-2, is as follows: SAVISQKPSRDICQRGTSLTIQCQVDSQVTMMFWYRQQPGQSLTLIATANQGSEATYESGFVIDKFPISRPNLTFSTLTVSNMSPEDSSIYLCSVEDTWSYGYTFGSGTRLTVV.

V gene TRBV27 combines with J gene TRBJ2-3; 14 bases are a match to TRBD2. J was trimmed by 6 bases and V by 5 bases; bases with no gene match: 10. Germline V lookup: CDR1 MNHEY, CDR2 SMNVEV (reference sequence). This CDR3 spans 17 amino acids. The CDR3 spells CASSLRLAGGGRDTQYF. The DNA of the CDR3 is TGTGCCAGCAGTCTGAGACTAGCGGGAGGGGGAAGGGATACGCAGTATTTT.

The V call is TRBV2, the J call TRBJ1-6; tentative D call: TRBD1 (6 bases). The V and J ends lost 6 bases and 9 bases respectively, with 15 bases between them. CDR3 length equals 14 residues. The germline V gene has CDR1 SNHLY and CDR2 FYNNEI. CDR3 region: CASRPGHPSSPLHF. The DNA for the CDR3 is TGTGCCAGCAGGCCGGGACACCCGAGTTCACCCCTCCACTTT.

This chain joins TRBV9 and TRBJ2-2; D is uncertain. Germline CDR1 is SGDLS and CDR2 is YYNGEE. The CDR3 consists of 13 residues. The germline V and J ends were trimmed by 5 bases and 0 bases, with 5 bases remaining between them. The CDR3 DNA sequence: TGTGCCAGCAGTAATACGAACACCGGGGAGCTGTTTTTT. It translates to CASSNTNTGELFF.

The V call is TRBV7-8, the J call TRBJ2-7; no clear D. The CDR3 runs to 13 residues. V lost 7 bases and J lost 4, with 14 bases in between. Germline assignment: CDR1 SGHVS and CDR2 FQNEAQ. The CDR3 coding sequence is TGTGCCAGCAAAGGAGCAGCCTCTTACGAGCAGTACTTC. Its protein product is CASKGAASYEQYF.

J is TRBJ1-3 and V is TRBV6-5, with D uncertain. Between the trimmed V and J ends, which lost 6 bases and 0 bases, there was a span of 9 bases. The CDR3 consists of 14 residues. Looked up from germline, CDR1 is MNHEY and CDR2 is SVGAGI. The CDR3 reads CASSPESSGNTIYF. DNA of the CDR3: TGTGCCAGCAGCCCCGAGAGCTCTGGAAACACCATATATTTT.

The rearrangement joins TRBV5-5 to TRBJ2-7; the D gene is possibly TRBD1 (6 bases). The CDR3 has 14 residues. V was pared by 4 bases and J by 5 bases, with 16 bases between. Germline lookup yields CDR1 SGHKS and CDR2 YYEKEE (reference sequence). CDR3 protein: CASSMGHSGDEQYF. The CDR3 nucleotides read TGTGCCAGCAGCATGGGCCACTCAGGGGACGAGCAGTACTTC.

The chain recombines TRBV2 with TRBJ2-1; D possibly corresponds to TRBD1 (6 bases). The ends were cut back, 10 bases at V and 12 bases at J, with 28 bases in the middle. Per the germline V gene, CDR1 is SNHLY and CDR2 is FYNNEI. This CDR3 spans 15 amino acids. This CDR3 reads CATRVGADTVGGQFF. The CDR3 DNA reads as TGTGCCACCCGGGTGGGGGCGGATACAGTCGGTGGGCAGTTCTTC.

V usage is TRBV28 and J usage is TRBJ2-4; 7 bases fit TRBD1. CDR1 and CDR2 from the germline V gene are MDHEN and SYDVKM. This CDR3 has 12 residues. J gave up 7 bases and V 6 bases, and 3 bases lay outside the gene matches. CDR3 DNA: TGTGCCAGCAGCCTGACAGGGAACATTCAGTACTTC. Protein sequence: CASSLTGNIQYF.

This clone showed up just a few times. The chain's CDR3 is CASSQGSGSNYGYTF. In nucleotides, the CDR3 is TGTGCCAGCAGCCAAGGCTCAGGTTCTAACTATGGCTACACCTTC. This chain joins TRBV3-1 (or the pseudogene TRBV3-2) and TRBJ1-2; D gene ambiguous. The CDR3 covers 15 residues. Trimming took 1 base from V and 0 from J, leaving 9 bases between them. Germline lookup yields CDR1 LGHDT and CDR2 YNNKEL (reference sequence).

The chain recombines TRBV28 with TRBJ2-3; TRBD2 aligns across 9 bases. V was clipped by 1 base and J by 7 bases; unmatched bases: 9. This CDR3 has 16 amino acids. The germline V gene encodes CDR1 MDHEN and CDR2 SYDVKM. CDR3 nucleotide sequence: TGTGCCAGCAGTTTATTGGCGGGAGGGTCCACTTATACGCAGTATTTT. Its translation: CASSLLAGGSTYTQYF.